This TCR beta chain was retrieved from a study of shared clonotypes between healthy human individuals. Study details: Sampling drew on donors who were a couple of women and three men aged 18 to 49.

The donors were adults (healthy and HIV-negative) with no recent acute infections or vaccinations. The ends lost 4 bases at V and 4 bases at J; junction bases unmatched: 17. The CDR3 is 18 amino acids. Germline values: CDR1 MNHEY, CDR2 SMNVEV (reference sequence). At the deep level, the assay was run. The authors loaded roughly 200 ng DNA, around 32,000 T cell genomes, into sorted-subset replicate PCRs. TCRdb's table, derived via immunoSEQ multiplex PCR, lists solely in-frame clones and lacks some. Here the sample spans approximately 240,000 clones, 60% to 80% being singletons. The chain joins TRBV27 to TRBJ2-5; 8 bases fit TRBD1. What was sequenced was memory CD4+ T cells sorted from blood. Subset in this sample: CD45RA-negative fraction. This receptor was obtained from a man aged 25 to 45 in good health. The CDR3 region is CASSSWFSGRTGRETQYF. The DNA for the CDR3 is TGTGCCAGCAGTTCGTGGTTCTCAGGGAGGACAGGGAGAGAGACCCAGTACTTC.